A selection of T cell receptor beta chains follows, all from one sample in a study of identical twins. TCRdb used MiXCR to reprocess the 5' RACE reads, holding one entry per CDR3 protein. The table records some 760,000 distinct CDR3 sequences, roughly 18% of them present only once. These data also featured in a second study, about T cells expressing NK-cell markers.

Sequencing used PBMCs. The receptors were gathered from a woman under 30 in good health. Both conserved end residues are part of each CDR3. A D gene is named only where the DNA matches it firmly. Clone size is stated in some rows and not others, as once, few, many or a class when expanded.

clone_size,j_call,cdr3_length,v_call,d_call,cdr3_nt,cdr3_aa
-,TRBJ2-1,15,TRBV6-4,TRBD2,TGTGCCAGCAGCGCCCTAGCGGGCTATAAGCATGAGCAGTTCTTC,CASSALAGYKHEQFF
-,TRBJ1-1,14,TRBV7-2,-,TGTGCCAGCAGCCGTCCTTGGATGAACACTGAAGCTTTCTTT,CASSRPWMNTEAFF
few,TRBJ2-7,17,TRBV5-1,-,TGCGCCAGCAGCTTGGCCTCAACAGGTTATGATTCCTACGAGCAGTACTTC,CASSLASTGYDSYEQYF
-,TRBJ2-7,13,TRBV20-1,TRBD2,TGCAGTGCTGTCCGGGACTACCTTAGCGAGCAGTACTTC,CSAVRDYLSEQYF
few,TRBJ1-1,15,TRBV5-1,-,TGCGCCAGCAGCTTTGACGGAAGCAGGAACACTGAAGCTTTCTTT,CASSFDGSRNTEAFF
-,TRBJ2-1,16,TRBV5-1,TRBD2,TGCGCCAGCAGCCTTGGGGCGGGGGACTCCTACAATGAGCAGTTCTTC,CASSLGAGDSYNEQFF
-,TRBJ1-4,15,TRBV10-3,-,TGTGCCATCAGTACCCGACAGAATCCTGATGAAAAACTGTTTTTT,CAISTRQNPDEKLFF
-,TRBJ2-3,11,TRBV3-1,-,TGTGCCAGCAGCCAATTGGATACGCAGTATTTT,CASSQLDTQYF
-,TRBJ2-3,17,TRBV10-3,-,TGTGCCATCAGTGAGCGAGGGGACACTACTAGCACAGATACGCAGTATTTT,CAISERGDTTSTDTQYF
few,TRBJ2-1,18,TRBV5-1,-,TGCGCCAGCAGCTCCCCATCTCGAGCGGAGAGCTCCTACAATGAGCAGTTCTTC,CASSSPSRAESSYNEQFF
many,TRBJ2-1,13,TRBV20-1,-,TGCAGTGCTATTTTGGCGGGGCTCAATGAGCAGTTCTTC,CSAILAGLNEQFF
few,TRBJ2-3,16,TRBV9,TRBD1,TGTGCCAGCAGCGTAGCTACGGGGACAGGGGAGAATACGCAGTATTTT,CASSVATGTGENTQYF
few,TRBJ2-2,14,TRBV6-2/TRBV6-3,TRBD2,TGTGCCAGCAGTTGGACTAGCGAAACCGGGGAGCTGTTTTTT,CASSWTSETGELFF
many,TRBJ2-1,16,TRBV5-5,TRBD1,TGTGCCAGCAGCTGGCGCGGACAGGGGGCCTACAATGAGCAGTTCTTC,CASSWRGQGAYNEQFF
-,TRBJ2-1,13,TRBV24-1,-,TGTGCCACCAGTGATCCATCCTACAATGAGCAGTTCTTC,CATSDPSYNEQFF
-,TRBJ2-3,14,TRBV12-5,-,TGTGCTAGTGAACCTCCGGGACTTGAAGATACGCAGTATTTT,CASEPPGLEDTQYF
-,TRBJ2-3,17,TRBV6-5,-,TGTGCCAGCAGTTACTCGAGCGGCGCTTTTAGCACAGATACGCAGTATTTT,CASSYSSGAFSTDTQYF
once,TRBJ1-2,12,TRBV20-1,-,TGCAGTGCCAGGGACGTCTTGTTGGGCTACACCTTC,CSARDVLLGYTF
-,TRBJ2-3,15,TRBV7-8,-,TGTGCCAGCAGCTTTTATCAGGGATCCACAGATACGCAGTATTTT,CASSFYQGSTDTQYF
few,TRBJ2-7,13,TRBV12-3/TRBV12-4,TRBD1,TGTGCCAGCAGTTCCGGACAGGGCCACGAGCAGTACTTC,CASSSGQGHEQYF
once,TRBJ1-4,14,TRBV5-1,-,TGCGCCAGCGGGGAGGGCTACACAAATGAAAAACTGTTTTTT,CASGEGYTNEKLFF
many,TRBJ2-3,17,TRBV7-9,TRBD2,TGTGCCAGCAGCATACGAGGGACTAGCGGGGGCCATTATACGCAGTATTTT,CASSIRGTSGGHYTQYF
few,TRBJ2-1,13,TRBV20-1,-,TGCAGTGCTAGTGACAGCTCCTACAATGAGCAGTTCTTC,CSASDSSYNEQFF
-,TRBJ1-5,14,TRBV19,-,TGTGCCAGTAGTATGGCGGGGAGGGATCAGCCCCAGCATTTT,CASSMAGRDQPQHF
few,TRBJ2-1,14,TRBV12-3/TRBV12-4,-,TGTGCCAGCAGTTTAGGGGCAGGGATCGATGAGCAGTTCTTC,CASSLGAGIDEQFF
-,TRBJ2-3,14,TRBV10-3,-,TGTGCCATCAGTGAAGTGAAGGGCACAGATACGCAGTATTTT,CAISEVKGTDTQYF
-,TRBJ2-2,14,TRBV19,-,TGTGCCAGTAGATGGCGGGAGAACACCGGGGAGCTGTTTTTT,CASRWRENTGELFF
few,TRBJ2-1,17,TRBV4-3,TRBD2,TGCGCCAGCAGCCAAGAAGGCTACGGACTAGTGACCCATGAGCAGTTCTTC,CASSQEGYGLVTHEQFF
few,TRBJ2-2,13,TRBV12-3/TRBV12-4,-,TGTGCCAGCAGTTCCCGACGAGACGGGGAGCTGTTTTTT,CASSSRRDGELFF
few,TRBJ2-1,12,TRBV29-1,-,TGCAGCGTTGGGGGGGCGAGAAATGAGCAGTTCTTC,CSVGGARNEQFF
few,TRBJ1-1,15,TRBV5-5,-,TGTGCCAGCAGTACTAACTGGGCGGGGAACACTGAAGCTTTCTTT,CASSTNWAGNTEAFF
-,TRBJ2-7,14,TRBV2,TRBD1,TGTGCCAGCAGTGAAAGGACAGGAGATTACGAGCAGTACTTC,CASSERTGDYEQYF
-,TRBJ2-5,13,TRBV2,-,TGTGCCGCTGCGGGACAGCAAGCGGAGACCCAGTACTTC,CAAAGQQAETQYF
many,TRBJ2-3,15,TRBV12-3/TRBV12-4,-,TGTGCCAGCAGTTTTCGGGGGATATCCACAGATACGCAGTATTTT,CASSFRGISTDTQYF
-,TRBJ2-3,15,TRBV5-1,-,TGCGCCAGCAGCTTGGATTGGGGGGGCACAGATACGCAGTATTTT,CASSLDWGGTDTQYF
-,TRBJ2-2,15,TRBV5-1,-,TGCGCCAGCAGCTCGGTGGGGGGCTCGGTCGGGGAGCTGTTTTTT,CASSSVGGSVGELFF
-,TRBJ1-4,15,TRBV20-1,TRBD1,TGCAGTGCTACGGGGACAGGGCGCGCGAGGGAAAAACTGTTTTTT,CSATGTGRAREKLFF
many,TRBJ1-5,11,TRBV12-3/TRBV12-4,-,TGTGCCAGCAGCCACAGTGGGCCCCAGCATTTT,CASSHSGPQHF
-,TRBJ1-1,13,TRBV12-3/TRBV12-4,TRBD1,TGTGCCAGCAGTTTCCTCGGACAGGGAGAAGCTTTCTTT,CASSFLGQGEAFF
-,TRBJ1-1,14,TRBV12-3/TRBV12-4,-,TGTGCCAGCAGTTTGGAAAGGGGGATCACTGAAGCTTTCTTT,CASSLERGITEAFF
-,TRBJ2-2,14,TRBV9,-,TGTGCCAGCAAGAGTCAGGGTTTTACCGGGGAGCTGTTTTTT,CASKSQGFTGELFF
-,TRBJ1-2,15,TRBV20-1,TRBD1,TGCAGTGCTAGTATACAGGGGGGAGGTAGTAATGGCTACACCTTC,CSASIQGGGSNGYTF
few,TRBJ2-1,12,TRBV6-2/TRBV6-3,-,TGTGCCAGCAACCACGGGTACAATGAGCAGTTCTTC,CASNHGYNEQFF
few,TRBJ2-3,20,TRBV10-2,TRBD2,TGCGCCAGCAGTGAGTCGTTCCAAGCGGGAGGGACTGTGAGGACAGATACGCAGTATTTT,CASSESFQAGGTVRTDTQYF
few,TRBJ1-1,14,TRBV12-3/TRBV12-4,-,TGTGCCAGCAGCCAAACAGGGCGGGTCACTGAAGCTTTCTTT,CASSQTGRVTEAFF
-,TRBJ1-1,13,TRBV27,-,TGTGCCAGCAGTAGGTCCCAAAACGCTGAAGCTTTCTTT,CASSRSQNAEAFF
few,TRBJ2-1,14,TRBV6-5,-,TGTGCCAGCAGTTCCACCCGGATTTACAATGAGCAGTTCTTC,CASSSTRIYNEQFF
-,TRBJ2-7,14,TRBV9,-,TGTGCCAGCAGCGTAGAACAGCAGTCCTACGAGCAGTACTTC,CASSVEQQSYEQYF
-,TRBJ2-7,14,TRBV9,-,TGTGCCAGCAGCGAAGGGACGGAGAACTACGAGCAGTACTTC,CASSEGTENYEQYF
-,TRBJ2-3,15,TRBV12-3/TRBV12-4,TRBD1,TGTGCCAGCAGTTTACAGGGGGCCCCCCCAGATACGCAGTATTTT,CASSLQGAPPDTQYF
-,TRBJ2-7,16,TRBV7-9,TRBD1,TGTGCCAGCAGCTGGGGACCAGGGGGAATTACCTACGAGCAGTACTTC,CASSWGPGGITYEQYF
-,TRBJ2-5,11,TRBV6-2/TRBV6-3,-,TGTGCCAGCAGCCACGGAGGGACCCAGTACTTC,CASSHGGTQYF
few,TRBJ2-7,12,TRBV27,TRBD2,TGTGCCAGCTTCCACCCCGCGGGAGGGGAGTACTTC,CASFHPAGGEYF
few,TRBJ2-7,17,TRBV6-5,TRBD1,TGTGCCAGCAGTTCCCCTCACTCGGGACAGGGTCACGACGAGCAGTACTTC,CASSSPHSGQGHDEQYF